This T cell receptor beta chain was sequenced during a study of blood T cell repertoires in COVID-19. Study-wide context: Sites in the United States, Italy and Spain provided acute and convalescent COVID-19 samples. T cells, B-cell-depleted T cells, or PBMCs supplied cDNA or gDNA.

Study processing details: Reference gene primer amplification yielded estimated nucleated cell counts. Using immunoSEQ multiplex PCR, the repertoire was profiled, and TCRdb retains in-frame clones only, with some absent. The V and J calls and the clone size are those of that table, but D and trimming were determined from the DNA. The data hold 400,000 or so clones, with about 88% observed a single time. Patients at the Seattle site were enrolled during active infection and followed longitudinally. The ends were cut back, 5 bases at V and 4 bases at J, with 14 bases in the middle. Germline loops: CDR1 MNHEY, CDR2 SVGEGT. The CDR3 contains 14 residues.

The chain has TRBV6-2 or TRBV6-3 and TRBJ1-1; D is undetermined. The receptor's source is a woman in her thirties or forties with COVID-19, enrolled during active disease. Source material: peripheral blood. The CDR3 loop is CASSPPSYSTEAFF. In nucleotides, the CDR3 is TGTGCCAGCAGTCCCCCCTCTTATTCCACTGAAGCTTTCTTT.